The clone carrying this T cell receptor beta chain was recorded once. The V and J ends lost 0 bases and 8 bases respectively, with 9 bases between them. Germline V gives CDR1 LNHNV, CDR2 YYDKDF (reference sequence). This CDR3 contains 13 residues. These data come from a study of blood T cell repertoires in COVID-19. For the study at large: Sites across the United States, Italy and Spain contributed samples from acute and convalescent COVID-19. PBMCs, B-cell-depleted T cells, or T cells were the source of the cDNA or gDNA that made up the material.

In the authors' workflow: Amplifying reference gene primers gave estimates of nucleated cell counts. TCRdb's copy holds only in-frame clones and misses some; the assay was immunoSEQ multiplex PCR. D and trimming were read from the DNA, whereas the V and J calls and clone size are those reported in that table. Among 150,000 to 200,000 clones, about 90% were seen once, and the ten largest hold 0.6% to 0.8%. The sequence was obtained from a man between 45 and 60 years old with acute or convalescent COVID-19. The chain carries TRBV15 and TRBJ2-3, with unresolved D. The source material was peripheral blood. The CDR3 DNA is TGTGCCACCAGCAGAGATTCGAGTGGTACGCAGTATTTT. Encoded protein: CATSRDSSGTQYF.